The 10 T cell receptor beta chains reported below all come from one sample, sequenced in a study of T cell changes during pregnancy in multiple sclerosis. TCRdb's table, derived via immunoSEQ multiplex PCR, lists solely in-frame clones and lacks some. The table records about 80,000 clones, more than 80% of them present only once. The source material was CD4+ T cells from peripheral blood mononuclear cells, sampled before pregnancy. Receptors originate from a female donor with multiple sclerosis, enrolled in a pregnancy study.

The rearrangement links TRBV29-1 to TRBJ1-4; 8 nucleotides line up with TRBD1. With V trimmed by 4 bases and J by 2 bases, 9 bases remained unmatched. Germline loops: CDR1 SQVTM, CDR2 ANQGSEA. This CDR3 comprises 16 residues. CDR3 nucleotides: TGCAGCGTTGCCATCGACAGGGGTCGGACTAATGAAAAACTGTTTTTT. Protein sequence: CSVAIDRGRTNEKLFF. Using reference TRBV29-1 and TRBJ1-4 for the parts outside the CDR3, the full variable domain is SAVISQKPSRDICQRGTSLTIQCQVDSQVTMMFWYRQQPGQSLTLIATANQGSEATYESGFVIDKFPISRPNLTFSTLTVSNMSPEDSSIYLCSVAIDRGRTNEKLFFGSGTQLSVL.

Written as DNA, the CDR3 is TGTGCCAGCAGCTTGGATCTAGCGGGGGATTACGAGCAGTACTTC. Its translation is CASSLDLAGDYEQYF. The rearrangement links TRBV5-4 to TRBJ2-7; 10 bases are shared with TRBD2. Germline V CDR1 and CDR2: SGHNT, YYREEE (reference sequence). This CDR3 comprises 15 residues. Losses at the gene ends were 0 bases for V and 4 bases for J; bases not matched to a gene: 4.

This chain joins TRBV28 and TRBJ2-5; 9 nucleotides align to TRBD2. The CDR3 covers 16 residues. Trimming removed 3 bases from V and 7 bases from J; junction bases left unmatched: 12. Germline CDR1 is MDHEN and CDR2 is SYDVKM. The CDR3 reads CASSFLPAGGLGTQYF. The CDR3 nucleotides are TGTGCCAGCAGTTTCCTCCCAGCGGGGGGCCTGGGGACCCAGTACTTC.

This chain uses TRBV2 with TRBJ1-2; no definite D call. V was clipped by 0 bases and J by 1 base, with 6 bases between them. The germline V gene has CDR1 SNHLY and CDR2 FYNNEI. This CDR3 has 14 amino acids. In DNA, the CDR3 is TGTGCCAGCAGTGAAGCACGGGATAACTATGGCTACACCTTC. The encoded protein is CASSEARDNYGYTF.

CDR3 in DNA: TGTGCCAGCAGGGTCGGCGGGCCTCCAAGGGTTGAGCAGTTCTTC. Its translation is CASRVGGPPRVEQFF. The chain couples TRBV27 to TRBJ2-1; possibly TRBD2 for D (5 bases). Trimming removed 6 bases from V and 9 bases from J, with 21 bases in between. CDR1 MNHEY and CDR2 SMNVEV come from the germline V gene (reference sequence). CDR3 length equals 15 residues.

The rearrangement uses TRBV12-2 and TRBJ2-7; TRBD2 is the table's D call and was not checked against the DNA. TRBV12-2 has pseudogene status. CDR3 length: 15 amino acids. The CDR3 nucleotides are TGTGCAAGTCGCTTAGTGCAGCGGGAGTCCTACGAGCAGTACTTC. Amino acid sequence: CASRLVQRESYEQYF.

This clone has just one count. V gene TRBV9 combines with J gene TRBJ1-3; 7 bases fit TRBD1. The CDR3 runs 15 residues. The V gene end was trimmed by 4 bases and the J gene end by 3 bases; junction bases not matched to a gene: 7. Germline CDR1 reads SGDLS; CDR2 reads YYNGEE. The DNA of the CDR3 is TGTGCCAGCAGCCCCCGACAGGGCAATGGAAACACCATATATTTT. The encoded protein is CASSPRQGNGNTIYF.

The V call is TRBV2, the J call TRBJ2-7; D call uncertain. This CDR3 contains 13 residues. CDR1 is SNHLY, CDR2 FYNNEI, per germline. V was shortened by 5 bases and J by 4 bases, with 12 bases between the two germline ends. The CDR3 spells CASSSTYRYEQYF. The DNA of the CDR3 is TGTGCCAGCAGTTCTACTTACCGTTACGAGCAGTACTTC.

DNA for the CDR3: TGTGCCAGTAGTATAGGTGGCGGGAGCTCCTACGAGCAGTACTTC. Amino acids: CASSIGGGSSYEQYF. This sequence joins TRBV19 and TRBJ2-7; 7 bases match TRBD2. V dropped 1 base and J dropped 0; count of bases not matched to a gene: 3. The CDR3 covers 15 residues. Germline CDR1 reads LNHDA; CDR2 reads SQIVND (reference sequence).

The chain recombines TRBV29-1 with TRBJ2-1; 12 nucleotides agree with TRBD2. The CDR3 runs to 15 residues. Germline CDR1 SQVTM, CDR2 ANQGSEA. With V trimmed by 5 bases and J by 5 bases, 7 bases remained unmatched. CDR3 protein: CSVRGRLAGDNEQFF. CDR3 nucleotides: TGCAGCGTTAGGGGGCGACTAGCGGGAGACAATGAGCAGTTCTTC.